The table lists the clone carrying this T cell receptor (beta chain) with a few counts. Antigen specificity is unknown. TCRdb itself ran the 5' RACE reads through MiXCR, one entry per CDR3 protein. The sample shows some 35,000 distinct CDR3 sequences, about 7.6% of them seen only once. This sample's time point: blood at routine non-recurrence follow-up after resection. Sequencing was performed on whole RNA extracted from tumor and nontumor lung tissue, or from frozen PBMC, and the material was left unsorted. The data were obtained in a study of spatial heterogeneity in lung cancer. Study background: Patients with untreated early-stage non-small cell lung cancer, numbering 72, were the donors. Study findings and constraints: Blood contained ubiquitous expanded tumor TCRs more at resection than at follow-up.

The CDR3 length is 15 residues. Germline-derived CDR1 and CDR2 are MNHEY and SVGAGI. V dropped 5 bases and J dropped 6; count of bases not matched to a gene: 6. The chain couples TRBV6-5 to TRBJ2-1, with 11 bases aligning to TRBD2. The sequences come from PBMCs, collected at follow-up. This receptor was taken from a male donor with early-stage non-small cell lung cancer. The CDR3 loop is CASSRVSGGGNEQFF. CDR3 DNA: TGTGCCAGCAGTCGGGTTAGCGGGGGGGGCAATGAGCAGTTCTTC.